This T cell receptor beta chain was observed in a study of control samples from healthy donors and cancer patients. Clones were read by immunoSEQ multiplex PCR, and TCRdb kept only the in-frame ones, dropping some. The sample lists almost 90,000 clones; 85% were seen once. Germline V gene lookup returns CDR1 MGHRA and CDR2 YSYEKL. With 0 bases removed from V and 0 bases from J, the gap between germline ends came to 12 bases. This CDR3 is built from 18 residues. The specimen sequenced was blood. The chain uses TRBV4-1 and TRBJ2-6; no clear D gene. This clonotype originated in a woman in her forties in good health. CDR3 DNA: TGCGCCAGCAGCCAAGATGGTCCCGGCCTCTCTGGGGCCAACGTCCTGACTTTC. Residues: CASSQDGPGLSGANVLTF.